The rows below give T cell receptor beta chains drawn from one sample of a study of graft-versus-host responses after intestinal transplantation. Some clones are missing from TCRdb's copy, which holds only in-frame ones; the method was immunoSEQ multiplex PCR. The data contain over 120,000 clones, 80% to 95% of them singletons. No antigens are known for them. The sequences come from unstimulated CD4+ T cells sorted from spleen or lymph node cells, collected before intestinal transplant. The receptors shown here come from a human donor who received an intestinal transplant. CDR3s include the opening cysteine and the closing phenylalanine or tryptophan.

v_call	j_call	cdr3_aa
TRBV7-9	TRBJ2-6	CASSLGLLSSGANVLTF
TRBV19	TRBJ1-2	CAVREGPYGYTF
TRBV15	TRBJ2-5	CATSRGTEETQYF
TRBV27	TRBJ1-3	CASSPARRVSGNTIYF
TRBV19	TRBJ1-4	CASSIVGKLFF
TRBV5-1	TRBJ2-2	CASSSGLAGNTGELFF
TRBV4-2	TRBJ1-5	CASSLGDQPQHF
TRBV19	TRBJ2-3	CASSIQAGSNTQYF
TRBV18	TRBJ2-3	CASSPREKGTDTQYF
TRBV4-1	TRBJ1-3	CASRPAVNLFSGNTIYF
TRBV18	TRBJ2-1	CASSPGTGRSYNEQFF
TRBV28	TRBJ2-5	CASSLSGKTQYF
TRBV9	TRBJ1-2	CASSVERGTGADYGYTF
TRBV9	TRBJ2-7	CASSTRLESPSYEQYF
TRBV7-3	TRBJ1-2	CASSPDSNYGYTF
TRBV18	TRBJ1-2	CASSPEAVIGFGYTF
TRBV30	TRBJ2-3	CAWSSQGELADTQYF
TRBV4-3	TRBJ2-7	CASSQAGGPYEQYF
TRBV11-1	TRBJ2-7	CASSFIGQYEQYF
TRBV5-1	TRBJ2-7	CASREGGEQYF
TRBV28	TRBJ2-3	CASSLLIGTGAGGTDTQYF
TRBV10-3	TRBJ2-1	CAISEPRTNNEQFF
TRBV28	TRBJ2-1	CASSLVASVNNEQFF
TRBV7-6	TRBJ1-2	CASSQPRTGALKTGYTF
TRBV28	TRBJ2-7	CASSSLAGQTNYEQYF
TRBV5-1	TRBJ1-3	CASSHGTGGTGNTIYF
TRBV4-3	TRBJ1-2	CASSQALRTSSTF
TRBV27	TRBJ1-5	CASSQGFEQPQHF
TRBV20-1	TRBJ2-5	CSAIQRGAQYF
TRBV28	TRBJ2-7	CASSLFQGSYEQYF
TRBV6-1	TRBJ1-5	CASSEATGGRNQPQHF
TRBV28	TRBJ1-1	CAIQTAEMNTEAFF
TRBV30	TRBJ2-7	CACRQGLNEQYF
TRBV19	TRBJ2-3	CASKRNTDTQYF
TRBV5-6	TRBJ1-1	CASSLRGAWNTEAFF
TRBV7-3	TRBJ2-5	CASSLNPRGGYETQYF
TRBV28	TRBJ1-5	CASSRIRGVTQPQHF
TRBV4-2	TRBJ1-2	CASSQRNTGTEAYGYTF
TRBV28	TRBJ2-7	CASSPPGFSYEQYF
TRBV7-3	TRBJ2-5	CASSLSSGRAQETQYF
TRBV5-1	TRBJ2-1	CASSLLGGGTYNEQFF
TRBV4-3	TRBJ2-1	CASSQSVAGVGNEQFF
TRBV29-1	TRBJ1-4	CSVEDPSRGHEKLFF
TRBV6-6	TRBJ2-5	CASSHDRGQETQYF
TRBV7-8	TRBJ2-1	CASSLVGSVPSNEQFF
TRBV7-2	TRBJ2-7	CASSVRTSGRGEQYF
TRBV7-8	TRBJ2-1	CASSLLGAGVINEQFF
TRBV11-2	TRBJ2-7	CASSLVGNEQYF
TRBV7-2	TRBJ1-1	CASSGGGTEAFF
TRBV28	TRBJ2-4	CASSFRRLKLAKNIQYF
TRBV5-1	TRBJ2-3	CASRSADTQYF
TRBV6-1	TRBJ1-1	CASSEKGRGNTEAFF